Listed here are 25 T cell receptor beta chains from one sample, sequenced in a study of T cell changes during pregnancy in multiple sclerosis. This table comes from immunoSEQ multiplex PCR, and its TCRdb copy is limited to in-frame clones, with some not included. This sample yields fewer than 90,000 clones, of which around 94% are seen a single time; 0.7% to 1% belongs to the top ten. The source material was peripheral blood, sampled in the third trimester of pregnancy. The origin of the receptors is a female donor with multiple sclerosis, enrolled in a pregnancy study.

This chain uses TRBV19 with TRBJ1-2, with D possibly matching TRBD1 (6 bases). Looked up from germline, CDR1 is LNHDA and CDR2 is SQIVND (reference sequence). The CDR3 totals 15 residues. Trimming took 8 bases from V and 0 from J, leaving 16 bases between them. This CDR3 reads CASHFGGQANYGYTF. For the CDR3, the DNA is TGTGCCAGTCACTTCGGGGGGCAGGCTAACTATGGCTACACCTTC.

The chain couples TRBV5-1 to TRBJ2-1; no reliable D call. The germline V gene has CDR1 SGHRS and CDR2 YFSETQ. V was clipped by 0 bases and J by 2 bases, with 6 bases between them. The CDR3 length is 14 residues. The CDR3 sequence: CASSLGSAYNEQFF. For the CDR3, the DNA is TGCGCCAGCAGCTTGGGCAGCGCCTACAATGAGCAGTTCTTC.

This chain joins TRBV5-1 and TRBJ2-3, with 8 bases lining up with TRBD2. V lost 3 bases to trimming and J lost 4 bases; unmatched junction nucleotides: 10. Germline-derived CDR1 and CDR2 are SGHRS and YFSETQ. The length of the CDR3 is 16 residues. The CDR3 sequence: CASSSLGRGGSDTQYF. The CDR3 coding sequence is TGCGCCAGCAGCTCTCTCGGGAGGGGTGGTTCAGATACGCAGTATTTT.

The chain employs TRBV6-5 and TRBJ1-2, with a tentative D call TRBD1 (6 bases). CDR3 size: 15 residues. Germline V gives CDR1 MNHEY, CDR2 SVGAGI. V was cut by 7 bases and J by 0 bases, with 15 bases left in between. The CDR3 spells CASIGQTSPNYGYTF. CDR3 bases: TGTGCCAGCATTGGACAGACGAGCCCTAACTATGGCTACACCTTC.

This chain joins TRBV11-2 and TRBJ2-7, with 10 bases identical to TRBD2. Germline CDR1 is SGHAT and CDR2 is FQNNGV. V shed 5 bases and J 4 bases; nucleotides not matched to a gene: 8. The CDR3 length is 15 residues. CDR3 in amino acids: CASSKQAGGRYEQYF. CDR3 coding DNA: TGTGCCAGCAGCAAGCAAGCGGGAGGGAGATACGAGCAGTACTTC.

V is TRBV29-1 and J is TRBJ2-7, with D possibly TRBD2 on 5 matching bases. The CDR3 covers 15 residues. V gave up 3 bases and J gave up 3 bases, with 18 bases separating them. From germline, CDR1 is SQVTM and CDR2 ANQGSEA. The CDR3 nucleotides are TGCAGCGTTGAGGGTCGGCGTGGACTCGGCTACGAGCAGTACTTC. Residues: CSVEGRRGLGYEQYF.

CDR3 DNA sequence: TGTGCCACCCACCGGAGGGGCTCAGTTGAAAAACTGTTTTTT. This encodes CATHRRGSVEKLFF. The rearrangement links TRBV6-1 to TRBJ1-4, with D possibly being TRBD1 (5 bases). CDR1 MNHNS and CDR2 SASEGT come from the germline V gene. This CDR3 has 14 residues. The V and J ends lost 10 bases and 7 bases respectively, with 19 bases between them.

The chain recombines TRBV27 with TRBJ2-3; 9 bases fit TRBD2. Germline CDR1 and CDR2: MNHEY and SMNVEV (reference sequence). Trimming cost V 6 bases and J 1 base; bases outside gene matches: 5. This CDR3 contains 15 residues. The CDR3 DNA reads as TGTGCCAGCAGGCAACTAGCGGGCGGCACAGATACGCAGTATTTT. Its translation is CASRQLAGGTDTQYF.

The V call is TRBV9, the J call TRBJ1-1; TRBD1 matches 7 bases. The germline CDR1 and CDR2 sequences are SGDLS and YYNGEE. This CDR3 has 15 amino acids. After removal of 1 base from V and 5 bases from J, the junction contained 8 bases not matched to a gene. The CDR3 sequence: CASSVLGGGLTEAFF. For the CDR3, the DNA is TGTGCCAGCAGCGTACTTGGAGGGGGCCTGACTGAAGCTTTCTTT.

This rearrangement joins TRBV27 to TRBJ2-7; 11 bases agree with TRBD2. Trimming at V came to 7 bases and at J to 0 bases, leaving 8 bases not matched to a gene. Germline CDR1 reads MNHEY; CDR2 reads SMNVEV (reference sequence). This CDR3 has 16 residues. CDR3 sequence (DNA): TGTGCCAGCACTAGACTAGCGGGAAAAAGCTCCTACGAGCAGTACTTC. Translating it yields CASTRLAGKSSYEQYF.

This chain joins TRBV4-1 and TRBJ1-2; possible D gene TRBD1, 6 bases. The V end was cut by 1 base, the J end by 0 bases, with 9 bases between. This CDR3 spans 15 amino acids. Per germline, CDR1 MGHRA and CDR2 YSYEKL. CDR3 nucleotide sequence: TGCGCCAGCAGCCAAGTCGCAGGGGCTAACTATGGCTACACCTTC. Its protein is CASSQVAGANYGYTF.

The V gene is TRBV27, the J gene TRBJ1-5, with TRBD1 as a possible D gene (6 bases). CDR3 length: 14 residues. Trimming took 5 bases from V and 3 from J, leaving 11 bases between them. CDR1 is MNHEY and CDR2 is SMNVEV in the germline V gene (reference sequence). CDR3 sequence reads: CASSPRTANQPQHF. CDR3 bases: TGTGCCAGCAGTCCCCGGACAGCCAATCAGCCCCAGCATTTT.

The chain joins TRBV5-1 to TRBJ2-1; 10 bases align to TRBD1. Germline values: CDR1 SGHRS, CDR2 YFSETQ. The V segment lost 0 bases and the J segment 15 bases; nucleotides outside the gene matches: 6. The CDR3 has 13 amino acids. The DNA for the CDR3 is TGCGCCAGCAGCTTGGCTGGGACAGGGGATCCGTTCTTC. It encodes CASSLAGTGDPFF.

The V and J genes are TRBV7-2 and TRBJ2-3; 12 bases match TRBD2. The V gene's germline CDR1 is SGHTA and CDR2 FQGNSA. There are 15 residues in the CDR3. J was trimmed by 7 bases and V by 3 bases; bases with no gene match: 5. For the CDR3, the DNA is TGTGCCAGCAGCTTTATCGGACTAGCGGGAAATACGCAGTATTTT. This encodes CASSFIGLAGNTQYF.

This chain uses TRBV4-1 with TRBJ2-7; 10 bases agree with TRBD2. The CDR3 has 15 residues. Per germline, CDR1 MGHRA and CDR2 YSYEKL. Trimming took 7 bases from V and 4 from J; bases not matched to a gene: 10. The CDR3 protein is CASTKAWTSGYEQYF. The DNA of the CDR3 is TGCGCCAGCACTAAAGCCTGGACTAGCGGTTACGAGCAGTACTTC.

CDR3 amino acids: CALAGPLSDTQYF. The CDR3 DNA reads TGTGCCCTAGCGGGACCTCTTTCAGATACGCAGTATTTT. The chain joins TRBV6-1 to TRBJ2-3; 9 bases agree with TRBD2. V shed 11 bases and J 4 bases; nucleotides not matched to a gene: 7. Germline lookup yields CDR1 MNHNS and CDR2 SASEGT. This CDR3 is 13 amino acids long.

CDR3 in amino acids: CASSYGTEQFF. The CDR3 DNA reads as TGTGCCAGCAGTTATGGGACAGAACAGTTCTTC. V and J are TRBV6-6 and TRBJ2-1, with 7 bases that match TRBD1. V was clipped by 3 bases and J by 13 bases; unmatched bases: 3. This CDR3 spans 11 amino acids. Germline assignment: CDR1 MNHNY and CDR2 SVGAGI (reference sequence).

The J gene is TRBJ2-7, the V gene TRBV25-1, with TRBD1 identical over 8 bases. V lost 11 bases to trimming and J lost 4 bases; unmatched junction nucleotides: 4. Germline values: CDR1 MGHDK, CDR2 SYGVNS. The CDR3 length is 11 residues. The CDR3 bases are TGTGCCTCAGGGGGCCTATACGAGCAGTACTTC. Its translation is CASGGLYEQYF.

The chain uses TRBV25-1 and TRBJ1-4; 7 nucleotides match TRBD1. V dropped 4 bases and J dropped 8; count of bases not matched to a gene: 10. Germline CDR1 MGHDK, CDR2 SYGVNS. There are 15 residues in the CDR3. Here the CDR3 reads CASSGRTGEAEKLFF. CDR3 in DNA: TGTGCCAGCAGTGGCCGGACAGGTGAGGCCGAAAAACTGTTTTTT. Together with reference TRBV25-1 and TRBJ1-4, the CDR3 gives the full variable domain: EADIYQTPRYLVIGTGKKITLECSQTMGHDKMYWYQQDPGMELHLIHYSYGVNSTEKGDLSSESTVSRIRTEHFPLTLESARPSHTSQYLCASSGRTGEAEKLFFGSGTQLSVL.

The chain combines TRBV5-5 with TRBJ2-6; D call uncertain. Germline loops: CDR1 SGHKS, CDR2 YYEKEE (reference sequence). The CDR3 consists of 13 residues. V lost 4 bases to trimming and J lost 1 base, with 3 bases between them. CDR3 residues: CASSPSGANVLTF. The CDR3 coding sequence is TGTGCCAGCAGCCCGTCTGGGGCCAACGTCCTGACTTTC.

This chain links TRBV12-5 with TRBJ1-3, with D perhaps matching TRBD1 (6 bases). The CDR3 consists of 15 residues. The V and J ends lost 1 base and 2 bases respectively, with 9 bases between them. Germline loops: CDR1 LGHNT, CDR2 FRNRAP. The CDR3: CASGLATGTGNTIYF. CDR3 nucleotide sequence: TGTGCTAGTGGTTTGGCTACAGGGACTGGAAACACCATATATTTT.

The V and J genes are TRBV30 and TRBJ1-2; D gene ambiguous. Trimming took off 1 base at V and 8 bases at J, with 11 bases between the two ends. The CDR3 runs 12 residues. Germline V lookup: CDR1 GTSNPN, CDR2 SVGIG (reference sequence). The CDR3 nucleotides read TGTGCCTGGAGTGGAAGGAGGAGCGGCTACACCTTC. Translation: CAWSGRRSGYTF.

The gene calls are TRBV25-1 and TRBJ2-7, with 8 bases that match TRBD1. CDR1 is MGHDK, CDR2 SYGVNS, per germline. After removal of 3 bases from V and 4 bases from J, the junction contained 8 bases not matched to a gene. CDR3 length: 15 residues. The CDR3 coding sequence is TGTGCCAGCAGTGATGGACAGGGTCTTGATTACGAGCAGTACTTC. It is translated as CASSDGQGLDYEQYF.

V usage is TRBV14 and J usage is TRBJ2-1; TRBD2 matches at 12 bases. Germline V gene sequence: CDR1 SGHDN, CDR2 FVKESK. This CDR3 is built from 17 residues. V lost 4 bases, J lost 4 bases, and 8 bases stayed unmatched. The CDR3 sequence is CASSLRRTSGMYNEQFF. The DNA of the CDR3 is TGTGCCAGCAGCCTCAGACGGACTAGCGGGATGTACAATGAGCAGTTCTTC.

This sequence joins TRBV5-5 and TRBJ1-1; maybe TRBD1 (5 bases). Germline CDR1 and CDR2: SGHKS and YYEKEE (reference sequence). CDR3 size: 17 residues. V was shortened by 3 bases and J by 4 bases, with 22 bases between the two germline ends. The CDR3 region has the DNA TGTGCCAGCAGCTCCCAACCGGAAGCGGAGGGGCCCACTGAAGCTTTCTTT. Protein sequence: CASSSQPEAEGPTEAFF. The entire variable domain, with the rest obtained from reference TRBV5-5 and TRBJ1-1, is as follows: DAGVTQSPTHLIKTRGQQVTLRCSPISGHKSVSWYQQVLGQGPQFIFQYYEKEERGRGNFPDRFSARQFPNYSSELNVNALLLGDSALYLCASSSQPEAEGPTEAFFGQGTRLTVV.